This T cell receptor (beta chain) was observed in a study of cytomegalovirus exposure and HLA in healthy donors. This CDR3 is 14 amino acids long. Per the germline V gene, CDR1 is KGHSH and CDR2 is LQKENI. V dropped 6 bases and J dropped 5 bases, with 13 bases sitting between them. This clone was detected once. The PCR had 60 Vbeta and 13 Jbeta primers. TCRdb keeps only in-frame clones here, not all; method: immunoSEQ multiplex PCR. The sample carries 130,000 to 150,000 clones, approximately 80% recorded once. Specimen: PBMCs. V gene TRBV18 combines with J gene TRBJ1-4, with a tentative D call TRBD1 (6 bases). This TCR was sampled from a man aged 35-49 years in good health and CMV-seronegative. CDR3 sequence: CASSAGVGNEKLFF. Written as DNA, the CDR3 is TGTGCCAGCTCGGCAGGGGTCGGAAATGAAAAACTGTTTTTT.